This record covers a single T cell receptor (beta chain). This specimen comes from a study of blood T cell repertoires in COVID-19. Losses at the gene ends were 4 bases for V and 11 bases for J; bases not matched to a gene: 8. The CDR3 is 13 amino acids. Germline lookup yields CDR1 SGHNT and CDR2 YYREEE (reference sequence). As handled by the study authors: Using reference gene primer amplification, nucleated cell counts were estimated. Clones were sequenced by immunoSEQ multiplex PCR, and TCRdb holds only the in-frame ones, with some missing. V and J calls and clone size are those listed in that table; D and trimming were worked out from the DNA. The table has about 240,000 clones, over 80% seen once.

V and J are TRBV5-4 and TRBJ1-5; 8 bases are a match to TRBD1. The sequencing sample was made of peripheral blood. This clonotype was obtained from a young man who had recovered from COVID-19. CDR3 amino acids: CASSEQGGRSQHF. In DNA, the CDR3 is TGTGCCAGCAGCGAACAGGGGGGTCGGTCCCAGCATTTT.